The 18 T cell receptor beta chains below come from one sample, sequenced in a study of T cell responses to AZD1222 COVID-19 vaccine. Sequenced by immunoSEQ multiplex PCR; TCRdb stores in-frame clones only, minus some. Of around 110,000 clones detected, 85% to 95% appear once; the ten largest clones hold approximately 3.1%. Sequences were derived from peripheral blood, sampled on day 0 of AZD1222 vaccination. The receptors derive from an adult in good health.

The chain couples TRBV18 to TRBJ2-1; D unclear. The CDR3 runs 15 residues. Looked up from germline, CDR1 is KGHSH and CDR2 is LQKENI. Trimming took 0 bases from V and 5 from J, leaving 11 bases between them. CDR3 sequence (DNA): TGTGCCAGCTCACCACCTTCCCGTTCAGACAATGAGCAGTTCTTC. Translation: CASSPPSRSDNEQFF. Using reference TRBV18 and TRBJ2-1 for the parts outside the CDR3, the full variable domain is NAGVMQNPRHLVRRRGQEARLRCSPMKGHSHVYWYRQLPEEGLKFMVYLQKENIIDESGMPKERFSAEFPKEGPSILRIQQVVRGDSAAYFCASSPPSRSDNEQFFGPGTRLTVL.

A remark on this clone: Other nucleotide sequences in the sample specify the same CDR3. The J gene is TRBJ2-3, the V gene TRBV6-4; the D is unclear. Germline V lookup: CDR1 MRHNA, CDR2 SNTAGT. CDR3 length: 13 residues. V was shortened by 0 bases and J by 2 bases, with 3 bases between the two germline ends. CDR3 amino acids: CASSDSDTDTQYF. The CDR3 bases are TGTGCCAGCAGTGACTCTGACACAGATACGCAGTATTTT.

The CDR3 bases are TGTGCCAGCCGGGACAGGGGGGCCTATGGCTACACCTTC. Its translation: CASRDRGAYGYTF. This chain links TRBV27 with TRBJ1-2; 11 bases map to TRBD1. This CDR3 has 13 amino acids. Germline V gene data show CDR1 as MNHEY and CDR2 as SMNVEV (reference sequence). V was pared by 8 bases and J by 4 bases, with 3 bases of the junction left unmatched.

CDR3 loop: CASSVRLGSQETQYF. CDR3 DNA: TGTGCCAGCAGCGTTCGACTAGGGAGCCAAGAGACCCAGTACTTC. This chain connects TRBV9 to TRBJ2-5, with D possibly matching TRBD2 (6 bases). CDR3 length: 15 amino acids. Trimming took off 2 bases at V and 1 base at J, with 12 bases between the two ends. Per germline, CDR1 SGDLS and CDR2 YYNGEE.

The chain recombines TRBV2 with TRBJ2-1, with D unresolved. V lost 8 bases and J 13 bases, leaving 27 bases between the germline ends. CDR1 is SNHLY and CDR2 is FYNNEI in the germline V gene. The CDR3 has 15 residues. CDR3 nucleotide sequence: TGTGCCAGCTCTCGGATGACCTCGGAGTACAATCGCCAGTTCTTC. Its protein is CASSRMTSEYNRQFF.

The chain couples TRBV5-1 to TRBJ1-5; a possible D gene is TRBD1 (6 bases). Trimming took off 2 bases at V and 7 bases at J, with 10 bases between the two ends. Germline V gene data show CDR1 as SGHRS and CDR2 as YFSETQ. The CDR3 length is 13 residues. The CDR3 sequence is CASSFSGAQPQHF. Here the CDR3 DNA reads TGCGCCAGCAGCTTCTCGGGGGCCCAGCCCCAGCATTTT. The full variable domain, its missing parts supplied by reference TRBV5-1 and TRBJ1-5, is KAGVTQTPRYLIKTRGQQVTLSCSPISGHRSVSWYQQTPGQGLQFLFEYFSETQRNKGNFPGRFSGRQFSNSRSEMNVSTLELGDSALYLCASSFSGAQPQHFGDGTRLSIL.

This clone was found once. V usage is TRBV25-1 and J usage is TRBJ2-1, with D possibly matching TRBD1 (6 bases). The CDR3 is 16 amino acids. The V gene's germline CDR1 is MGHDK and CDR2 SYGVNS. Trimming removed 3 bases at V and 1 base at J, with 13 bases between. CDR3 loop: CASSDLRDTSYNEQFF. The CDR3 DNA reads as TGTGCCAGCAGTGACCTCCGGGACACGTCCTACAATGAGCAGTTCTTC.

The chain joins TRBV10-3 to TRBJ2-1; tentative D call: TRBD2 (5 bases). CDR3 size: 12 residues. V shed 4 bases and J shed 9 bases, with 10 bases lying between them. Germline loops: CDR1 ENHRY, CDR2 SYGVKD. CDR3 nucleotides: TGTGCCATCAGTGGGGCCGGGGTTGAGCAGTTCTTC. It codes for CAISGAGVEQFF.

This rearrangement joins TRBV7-2 to TRBJ1-4; D uncertain. Germline V gene lookup returns CDR1 SGHTA and CDR2 FQGNSA. The CDR3 consists of 14 residues. V was shortened by 4 bases and J by 8 bases, with 14 bases between the two germline ends. DNA for the CDR3: TGTGCCAGCAGCTCCAATGTGAGATACGAAAAACTGTTTTTT. It translates to CASSSNVRYEKLFF. The full variable domain, completed using reference TRBV7-2 and TRBJ1-4, is GAGVSQSPSNKVTEKGKDVELRCDPISGHTALYWYRQSLGQGLEFLIYFQGNSAPDKSGLPSDRFSAERTGGSVSTLTIQRTQQEDSAVYLCASSSNVRYEKLFFGSGTQLSVL.

This clone was found a few times. CDR3 nucleotide sequence: TGCGCCAGCAGCCAAGGGGAATACGGCTACACCTTC. The encoded protein is CASSQGEYGYTF. The chain employs TRBV4-1 and TRBJ1-2; D not resolved. This CDR3 comprises 12 residues. Per germline, CDR1 MGHRA and CDR2 YSYEKL. Trimming pared 1 base from V and 8 bases from J, leaving 8 bases between.

The chain is built from TRBV10-3 and TRBJ1-1, with no clear D. The CDR3 covers 14 residues. Germline-derived CDR1 and CDR2 are ENHRY and SYGVKD. V was shortened by 3 bases and J by 1 base, with 9 bases between the two germline ends. The CDR3 sequence is CAISDPGGNTEAFF. CDR3 sequence (DNA): TGTGCCATCAGTGACCCCGGAGGGAACACTGAAGCTTTCTTT.

The chain carries TRBV5-4 and TRBJ2-1; 15 bases match TRBD2. CDR3 length: 16 amino acids. Losses at the gene ends were 7 bases for V and 7 bases for J; bases not matched to a gene: 9. Germline V gene lookup returns CDR1 SGHNT and CDR2 YYREEE (reference sequence). CDR3 coding DNA: TGTGCCAGCGGCAAACCGGGACTAGCGGGAGGTAATGAGCAGTTCTTC. Translated, it gives CASGKPGLAGGNEQFF.

V gene TRBV7-9 combines with J gene TRBJ2-3; no reliable D call. V lost 1 base, J lost 0 bases, and 2 bases lay in between. CDR1 SEHNR and CDR2 FQNEAQ come from the germline V gene (reference sequence). This CDR3 is 13 amino acids long. The CDR3 nucleotides are TGTGCCAGCAGCTTAGGTAGCACAGATACGCAGTATTTT. This encodes CASSLGSTDTQYF.

The gene calls are TRBV6-4 and TRBJ2-7, with TRBD2 matching over 8 bases. V shed 3 bases and J 4 bases; nucleotides not matched to a gene: 5. Germline assignment: CDR1 MRHNA and CDR2 SNTAGT. CDR3 length equals 14 residues. The CDR3 protein is CASSEREGGYEQYF. The CDR3 bases are TGTGCCAGCAGTGAACGGGAGGGCGGTTACGAGCAGTACTTC.

The CDR3 DNA is TGTGCCAGTAGTATTACAGGGACCTACGAGCAGTACTTC. Protein sequence: CASSITGTYEQYF. The chain combines TRBV19 with TRBJ2-7, with D maybe TRBD1 (6 bases). Germline CDR1 reads LNHDA; CDR2 reads SQIVND (reference sequence). CDR3 length: 13 residues. Trimming shortened V by 3 bases and J by 2 bases, and 8 bases separated the two germline ends.

The CDR3 bases are TGTGCCAGCACCCCCAGAGAGACCCCCCATGAGCAGTTCTTC. Protein: CASTPRETPHEQFF. The chain carries TRBV3-1 (or the pseudogene TRBV3-2) and TRBJ2-1; D uncertain. The V gene's germline CDR1 is LGHDT and CDR2 YNNKEL (reference sequence). V lost 7 bases and J 8 bases, leaving 18 bases between the germline ends. This CDR3 region has 14 residues.

This chain connects TRBV6-2 or TRBV6-3 to TRBJ1-1; no clear D. This CDR3 region has 14 residues. The germline V gene encodes CDR1 MNHEY and CDR2 SVGEGT. V shed 4 bases and J shed 10 bases, with 19 bases lying between them. The CDR3 reads CASSFRAFKAGAFF. The CDR3 DNA follows: TGTGCCAGCAGTTTCCGGGCTTTTAAGGCGGGAGCTTTCTTT.

This clone has a single count. This chain links TRBV21-1 with TRBJ2-1; whether TRBD2, the table's D call, matches the DNA was not checked. TRBV21-1 is marked as a pseudogene. The length of the CDR3 is 17 residues. Here the CDR3 reads CASSKRASGPKSHEQFF. For the CDR3, the DNA is TGTGCCAGCAGCAAAAGGGCTAGCGGTCCCAAGAGCCATGAGCAGTTCTTC.